This T cell receptor beta chain was captured by sequencing in a study of shared clonotypes between healthy human individuals. Trimming took off 4 bases at V and 3 bases at J, with 14 bases between the two ends. There are 14 residues in the CDR3. CDR1 and CDR2 (germline): SGHRS, YFSETQ. Assay: immunoSEQ multiplex PCR; the TCRdb copy retains only in-frame clones and omits some. The table has a few million clones, just under 95% seen once. About this clone itself: Antigen unknown.

The study, taken as a whole, reports: In a few donors, around 4.8% of naive CD4 clonotypes appeared in common. A generally larger estimated richness was seen in naive subsets than in memory subsets.

The receptor was derived from a man aged 18 to 29 in good health. Some clones in this sample may be carry-over from other donors' samples. The V gene is TRBV5-1, the J gene TRBJ2-7; a weak D match, TRBD1 (6 bases). Sequencing used naive CD4+ T cells from PBMCs. Subset of the sample: CD45RA+ positively selected. The CDR3 loop is CASSQIIQGYEQYF. CDR3 in DNA: TGCGCCAGCAGCCAAATAATACAGGGCTACGAGCAGTACTTC. The full variable domain, with the rest looked up from reference TRBV5-1 and TRBJ2-7, is KAGVTQTPRYLIKTRGQQVTLSCSPISGHRSVSWYQQTPGQGLQFLFEYFSETQRNKGNFPGRFSGRQFSNSRSEMNVSTLELGDSALYLCASSQIIQGYEQYFGPGTRLTVT.